This T cell receptor beta chain was documented in a study of graft-versus-host responses after intestinal transplantation. Study summary: All recipients were transplanted with multivisceral, liver-intestinal, or isolated intestinal grafts. Every recipient had anti-thymocyte globulin induction and approximately 3 years of tacrolimus plus steroids.

With regard to this clone: No antigen is known for it.

General observations from the study: GvH clones surfaced in recipient marrow, some emerging earlier in ileum or blood. Allografts of one patient group, those with graft-donor T cell macrochimerism, had high graft-versus-host to host-versus-graft clonal ratios.

V shed 7 bases, J shed 1 base, and the junction held 5 bases outside the gene matches. CDR1 and CDR2 (germline): SEHNR, FQNEAQ (reference sequence). This CDR3 has 14 amino acids. Some clones are missing from TCRdb's copy, which holds only in-frame ones; the method was immunoSEQ multiplex PCR. This table has approximately 86,000 clones, 91% appearing once. J is TRBJ2-7 and V is TRBV7-9; 9 bases map to TRBD2. The source is a human donor who received an intestinal transplant. Sequenced material: unstimulated CD4+ T cells sorted from spleen or lymph node cells, taken before intestinal transplant. CDR3 amino acids: CASTPGLASYEQYF. CDR3 nucleotide sequence: TGTGCCAGCACCCCAGGACTAGCGTCCTACGAGCAGTACTTC.